Listed here are 20 T cell receptor beta chains from one sample, sequenced in a study of tumor-infiltrating lymphocytes in oesophageal squamous cell carcinoma. Each CDR3 protein is one row after TCRdb ran MiXCR on the PCR reads. This table has 23,000 or so distinct CDR3 sequences, around 37% appearing once. The sample comprised esophageal tumor tissue. These receptors came from a female donor with esophageal squamous cell carcinoma.

Details on this clonotype: The junction does not match germline at one end; this may be a read error. The gene calls are TRBV5-6 and TRBJ2-5; maybe TRBD2 (5 bases). The CDR3 length is 15 residues. The germline V gene encodes CDR1 SGHDT and CDR2 YYEEEE. CDR3 in amino acids: CASSSLQLRDSPLHF. For the CDR3, the DNA is TGTGCCAGCAGCTCCCTACAGCTGAGGGATTCACCCCTCCACTTC.

The chain links TRBV7-8 to TRBJ2-6; 12 positions match TRBD2. The germline V gene has CDR1 SGHVS and CDR2 FQNEAQ. CDR3 length: 20 amino acids. V trimming: 5 bases; J trimming: 0 bases; junction bases outside the gene matches: 11. CDR3 amino acids: CASSVGWTSGTRSGANVLTF. CDR3 DNA sequence: TGTGCCAGCAGCGTAGGATGGACTAGCGGGACCCGCTCTGGGGCCAACGTCCTGACTTTC.

The sample holds one count of this clonotype. The V call is TRBV11-2, the J call TRBJ1-1; unclear D gene. CDR3 length: 15 residues. V lost 5 bases to trimming and J lost 4 bases, with 17 bases between them. CDR1 is SGHAT and CDR2 is FQNNGV in the germline V gene. The CDR3 sequence: CASSPQPSRGTEAFF. For the CDR3, the DNA is TGTGCCAGCAGCCCCCAGCCCAGTAGAGGCACTGAAGCTTTCTTT.

This chain connects TRBV9 to TRBJ1-1; D gene unclear. The J call is doubtful: the DNA matches TRBJ1-6 better. Germline V gene sequence: CDR1 SGDLS, CDR2 YYNGEE. The CDR3 is 15 residues long. In DNA form, the CDR3 reads TGTGCCAGCAGCGTACGTAGCAGCTCTAATTCACCCCTCCACTTT. The encoded protein is CASSVRSSSNSPLHF.

The V call is TRBV7-4, the J call TRBJ2-1, with D possibly being TRBD1 or TRBD2 (5 bases each). Matching the DNA end better, TRBJ2-7 makes the J call doubtful. This CDR3 comprises 16 residues. Germline CDR1 SGHVT, CDR2 SQSDAQ. The CDR3 region is CASSLAGVATSYEQYF. The CDR3 DNA follows: TGTGCCAGCAGCTTAGCGGGGGTGGCAACCTCCTACGAGCAGTACTTC.

This chain uses TRBV7-3 with TRBJ2-7; 8 nucleotides line up with TRBD1. The J call may be in error: the DNA end matches TRBJ2-1 better. The CDR3 sequence is 13 residues long. Germline V gene sequence: CDR1 SGHTA, CDR2 FQGTGA. CDR3 bases: TGTGCCAGCAGCTCCGGGACAGGTCTTGAGCAGTTCTTC. Translated: CASSSGTGLEQFF.

This clonotype was recorded many times. With a much larger clone just one base away, this may be a read error. This chain links TRBV10-3 with TRBJ2-7; 12 nucleotides agree with TRBD1. V gave up 4 bases and J gave up 7 bases; unmatched junction bases: 20. The CDR3 is made up of 19 amino acids. The V gene's germline CDR1 is ENHRY and CDR2 SYGVKD. The CDR3 DNA sequence: TGTGCCATCAGTGGGTCAACGGGACAGGGGGCTAGCTCCTACAATGAGCAGTACTTC. As protein: CAISGSTGQGASSYNEQYF.

A single count supports this clonotype. The chain employs TRBV7-2 and TRBJ2-3; tentative D call: TRBD2 (6 bases). This CDR3 contains 16 residues. Per the germline V gene, CDR1 is SGHTA and CDR2 is FQGNSA. Between the trimmed V and J ends, which lost 5 bases and 12 bases, there was a span of 27 bases. CDR3 in amino acids: CASSARWGDPPYLQYF. The CDR3 nucleotides are TGTGCCAGCAGCGCAAGGTGGGGGGACCCCCCCTACCTACAGTATTTT.

V and J are TRBV7-3 and TRBJ2-7, with D perhaps being TRBD1 or TRBD2 (6 bases each). Germline loops: CDR1 SGHTA, CDR2 FQGTGA. The CDR3 has 13 amino acids. Trimming took off 5 bases at V and 6 bases at J, with 14 bases between the two ends. CDR3: CASSAYRDSEQYF. The CDR3 DNA reads TGTGCCAGCAGCGCGTACAGGGACTCCGAGCAGTACTTC. Filled out from reference TRBV7-3 and TRBJ2-7, the complete variable domain reads GAGVSQTPSNKVTEKGKYVELRCDPISGHTALYWYRQSLGQGPEFLIYFQGTGAADDSGLPNDRFFAVRPEGSVSTLKIQRTERGDSAVYLCASSAYRDSEQYFGPGTRLTVT.

This clonotype came up many times. This chain links TRBV2 with TRBJ2-7; D perhaps matches TRBD1 (5 bases). Trimming cost V 1 base and J 5 bases, with 12 bases left between them. This CDR3 is 14 amino acids long. The germline CDR1 and CDR2 sequences are SNHLY and FYNNEI. CDR3 sequence: CASSEGLQGHEQYF. In DNA form, the CDR3 reads TGTGCCAGCAGTGAAGGCCTGCAGGGTCACGAGCAGTACTTC.

This clonotype was observed many times. The J gene is TRBJ2-1, the V gene TRBV28; the D is unclear. Judging by the DNA end, TRBJ2-7 fits better; the J call may be wrong. Germline CDR1 and CDR2: MDHEN and SYDVKM. The CDR3 contains 12 residues. The chain's CDR3 is CASTYLGSEQYF. CDR3 coding DNA: TGTGCCAGCACCTACCTTGGAAGTGAGCAGTACTTC.

This clonotype was detected a few times. The rearrangement uses TRBV5-6 and TRBJ2-2; 7 bases map to TRBD1. The junction had 0 bases not matched to a gene; V was cut back by 3 bases and J by 1 base. The CDR3 spans 14 residues. CDR1 SGHDT and CDR2 YYEEEE come from the germline V gene. The CDR3 is CASSWDRNTGELFF. Written as DNA, the CDR3 is TGTGCCAGCAGCTGGGACAGGAACACCGGGGAGCTGTTTTTT.

This clonotype has just a few counts. V gene TRBV3-1 combines with J gene TRBJ2-5; 8 bases align to TRBD2. The closer fit of TRBJ2-1 to the DNA end suggests the J call may be wrong. Germline CDR1 LGHDT, CDR2 YNNKEL (reference sequence). This CDR3 has 16 residues. CDR3 coding DNA: TGTGCCAGCAGCCAAGACGACGGGAGGGCTCAGGGTGAGCAGTTCTTC. Protein product: CASSQDDGRAQGEQFF.

Of note for this clonotype: This may be a read error: a much more frequent sequence differs by one nucleotide. The V call is TRBV5-1, the J call TRBJ1-1; a possible D gene is TRBD1 (5 bases). The J call is uncertain, as TRBJ1-3 better fits the DNA end. The V gene's germline CDR1 is SGHRS and CDR2 YFSETQ. This CDR3 region has 14 residues. This CDR3 is CASTLGGTGNPIYF. DNA for the CDR3: TGCGCCAGCACCCTGGGGGGAACTGGAAACCCCATATATTTT.

Worth noting for this clonotype: Since no conserved phenylalanine or tryptophan closes the CDR3, a read error is the likely cause. The DNA is omitted, as the CDR3 cannot be located on it reliably, and the CDR3 follows TCRdb's listing. The gene calls are TRBV7-2 and TRBJ2-3; TRBD2, the table's D call, was not compared with the DNA. Including both end residues, the CDR3 is 20 amino acids long. Per the germline V gene, CDR1 is SGHTA and CDR2 is FQGNSA. CDR3 sequence: CASSLGRAGLAGSNEQFFGP.

This clonotype was counted only a few times. The chain recombines TRBV9 with TRBJ2-7, with TRBD1 matching 11 bases. Germline CDR1 reads SGDLS; CDR2 reads YYNGEE. Trimming removed 3 bases from V and 3 bases from J; junction bases left unmatched: 8. The CDR3 covers 16 residues. The CDR3 DNA is TGTGCCAGCAGCGGACAACCGGGACAGGGGGTCTACGAGCAGTACTTC. Encoded protein: CASSGQPGQGVYEQYF.

There are many counts of this clonotype. V usage is TRBV4-1 and J usage is TRBJ1-1, with a possible D match to TRBD1 (5 bases). There are 14 residues in the CDR3. In germline, CDR1 is MGHRA, CDR2 YSYEKL. Trimming stripped 0 bases from V and 7 bases from J, with 12 bases between. CDR3: CASSQERGGIEAFF. DNA of the CDR3: TGCGCCAGCAGCCAAGAGAGGGGAGGAATTGAAGCTTTCTTT.

This clonotype appeared a single time. The chain combines TRBV9 with TRBJ1-6; possibly TRBD1 for D (6 bases). Germline CDR1 reads SGDLS; CDR2 reads YYNGEE. The CDR3 spans 15 residues. Trimming took 4 bases from V and 8 from J, leaving 16 bases between them. In DNA, the CDR3 is TGTGCCAGCAGCCCAGTAATGACAGGTTATTCACCCCTCCACTTT. This sequence encodes CASSPVMTGYSPLHF.

This clonotype was seen many times. The chain carries TRBV28 and TRBJ2-7; 8 nucleotides match TRBD1. The germline CDR1 and CDR2 sequences are MDHEN and SYDVKM. V shed 6 bases, J shed 6 bases, and the junction held 10 bases outside the gene matches. The CDR3 contains 14 residues. As DNA, the CDR3 is TGTGCCAGCAGCATAATCGGGACAGGAGGCGAGCAGTACTTC. It codes for CASSIIGTGGEQYF.

V is TRBV10-2 and J is TRBJ2-1; D tentatively reads TRBD1 or TRBD2 (5 bases each). The CDR3 spans 13 residues. The V end lost 2 bases, the J end lost 8 bases, and 10 bases lay between the germline ends. The germline gives CDR1 WSHSY, CDR2 SAAADI. As DNA, the CDR3 is TGCGCCAGCAGTGAGATTGGGGGAGATGAGCAGTTCTTC. Amino acid sequence: CASSEIGGDEQFF.